This T cell receptor (beta chain) was observed in a study of Ad26.COV2.S vaccination and SARS-CoV-2 variants. Only in-frame clones appear in the TCRdb table, and some are missing; sequencing was by immunoSEQ multiplex PCR. The table has roughly 380,000 clones, around 87% seen once. Treatment reported: some 20 received Ad26.COV2.S at low or high dose, single or two shots; about 5 received placebo; per-sample allocation not given. Each sample was drawn 63 days after the first injection (of vaccine or placebo). This clone turned up a few times. The germline CDR1 and CDR2 sequences are MGHRA and YSYEKL. With 1 base removed from V and 0 bases from J, the gap between germline ends came to 13 bases. The CDR3 sequence is 16 residues long.

The J gene is TRBJ2-7, the V gene TRBV4-1, with D possibly being TRBD1 (5 bases). The sample here was peripheral blood, taken in a trial of Ad26.COV2.S vaccine versus placebo. The origin of this receptor is a person aged 18-60 years who received the Ad26.COV2.S COVID-19 vaccine or a placebo. CDR3 nucleotide sequence: TGCGCCAGCAGCCAAGCGGAACAGGTCGGCTCCTACGAGCAGTACTTC. It is translated as CASSQAEQVGSYEQYF.